The rows below give T cell receptor beta chains drawn from one sample of a study of blood T cell repertoires in COVID-19. Libraries were prepared by immunoSEQ multiplex PCR; TCRdb keeps only in-frame clonotypes and omits some of them. Of roughly 160,000 clones listed, approximately 80% are singletons. Source material: peripheral blood. Receptors originate from a woman aged 80 or older with COVID-19, enrolled during active disease. The CDR3 runs from the conserved cysteine through the conserved F or W. A D gene is named only where the DNA matches it firmly. Clone size appears in some rows only: once, few, many, or a class for an expanded clone.

j_gene: TRBJ1-1
v_gene: TRBV10-3
d_gene: -
abundance: -
len: 14
CDR3aa: CAISDRGRDTEAFF
CDR3nt: TGTGCCATCAGTGACAGGGGCAGGGACACTGAAGCTTTCTTT

j_gene: TRBJ1-3
v_gene: TRBV4-1
d_gene: TRBD1
abundance: -
len: 16
CDR3aa: CASSRATDRAGNTIYF
CDR3nt: TGCGCCAGCAGCCGAGCCACGGACAGGGCTGGAAACACCATATATTTT

j_gene: TRBJ2-3
v_gene: TRBV6-5
d_gene: -
abundance: -
len: 14
CDR3aa: CASSYGGRTDTQYF
CDR3nt: TGTGCCAGCAGTTACGGGGGGAGAACAGATACGCAGTATTTT

j_gene: TRBJ1-4
v_gene: TRBV6-1
d_gene: -
abundance: -
len: 14
CDR3aa: CASSEVPYNEKLFF
CDR3nt: TGTGCCAGCAGTGAGGTTCCCTACAATGAAAAACTGTTTTTT

j_gene: TRBJ2-5
v_gene: TRBV5-1
d_gene: -
abundance: -
len: 15
CDR3aa: CASSLGAPPRGTQYF
CDR3nt: TGCGCCAGCAGCTTGGGAGCTCCCCCACGGGGGACCCAGTACTTC

j_gene: TRBJ2-7
v_gene: TRBV28
d_gene: -
abundance: -
len: 13
CDR3aa: CASSYIGSHEQYF
CDR3nt: TGTGCCAGCAGTTACATCGGGAGCCACGAGCAGTACTTC

j_gene: TRBJ2-2
v_gene: TRBV7-3
d_gene: TRBD2
abundance: -
len: 17
CDR3aa: CASSSGLAGGGTGELFF
CDR3nt: TGTGCCAGCAGCTCCGGACTAGCGGGAGGGGGGACCGGGGAGCTGTTTTTT

j_gene: TRBJ1-1
v_gene: TRBV5-1
d_gene: TRBD1
abundance: -
len: 15
CDR3aa: CASSSRTGGETEAFF
CDR3nt: TGCGCCAGCAGCTCTCGGACAGGGGGCGAAACTGAAGCTTTCTTT

j_gene: TRBJ2-2
v_gene: TRBV5-4
d_gene: -
abundance: -
len: 15
CDR3aa: CASSLEGVRTGELFF
CDR3nt: TGTGCCAGCAGCTTAGAGGGGGTGCGGACCGGGGAGCTGTTTTTT

j_gene: TRBJ2-7
v_gene: TRBV2
d_gene: -
abundance: -
len: 13
CDR3aa: CASSRDSRREQYF
CDR3nt: TGTGCCAGCAGTCGGGACTCCAGGAGGGAGCAGTACTTC

j_gene: TRBJ2-1
v_gene: TRBV9
d_gene: -
abundance: once
len: 16
CDR3aa: CASSVGGLTIPHEQFF
CDR3nt: TGTGCCAGCAGCGTAGGGGGACTTACCATCCCCCATGAGCAGTTCTTC

j_gene: TRBJ1-1
v_gene: TRBV29-1
d_gene: -
abundance: once
len: 14
CDR3aa: CSVGRGSGNTEAFF
CDR3nt: TGCAGCGTTGGGCGGGGATCGGGGAACACTGAAGCTTTCTTT

j_gene: TRBJ2-7
v_gene: TRBV6-5
d_gene: -
abundance: -
len: 15
CDR3aa: CASSPSTGPWYEQYF
CDR3nt: TGTGCCAGCAGTCCTTCGACAGGTCCTTGGTACGAGCAGTACTTC

j_gene: TRBJ1-3
v_gene: TRBV18
d_gene: -
abundance: -
len: 14
CDR3aa: CASSSGRSGNTIYF
CDR3nt: TGTGCCAGCTCATCTGGCCGCTCTGGAAACACCATATATTTT

j_gene: TRBJ1-6
v_gene: TRBV14
d_gene: -
abundance: -
len: 15
CDR3aa: CASSTPGTLNSPLHF
CDR3nt: TGTGCCAGCAGCACACCCGGGACACTGAATTCACCCCTCCACTTT

j_gene: TRBJ2-7
v_gene: TRBV28
d_gene: -
abundance: -
len: 15
CDR3aa: CASSPGGGPSYEQYF
CDR3nt: TGTGCCAGCAGTCCTGGGGGCGGGCCTTCCTACGAGCAGTACTTC

j_gene: TRBJ1-6
v_gene: TRBV20-1
d_gene: -
abundance: -
len: 11
CDR3aa: CSAPSPSTLHF
CDR3nt: TGCAGTGCCCCAAGCCCCTCTACCCTCCACTTT

j_gene: TRBJ2-7
v_gene: TRBV7-9
d_gene: TRBD2
abundance: -
len: 16
CDR3aa: CASSVGLTSGRTEQYF
CDR3nt: TGTGCCAGCAGCGTAGGTTTGACTAGCGGGAGAACGGAGCAGTACTTC

j_gene: TRBJ1-1
v_gene: TRBV5-5
d_gene: -
abundance: -
len: 16
CDR3aa: CASGGPLAGMNTEAFF
CDR3nt: TGTGCCAGCGGAGGACCTCTCGCCGGCATGAACACTGAAGCTTTCTTT

j_gene: TRBJ1-1
v_gene: TRBV19
d_gene: -
abundance: few
len: 14
CDR3aa: CASSIGGGNTEAFF
CDR3nt: TGTGCCAGTAGTATAGGCGGGGGTAACACTGAAGCTTTCTTT

j_gene: TRBJ2-3
v_gene: TRBV5-1
d_gene: -
abundance: -
len: 13
CDR3aa: CASSLISGDTQYF
CDR3nt: TGCGCCAGCAGCTTGATTTCGGGGGATACGCAGTATTTT

j_gene: TRBJ2-7
v_gene: TRBV6-5
d_gene: TRBD1
abundance: -
len: 14
CDR3aa: CASSTLGGPYEQYF
CDR3nt: TGTGCCAGCAGCACCTTAGGGGGCCCCTACGAGCAGTACTTC

j_gene: TRBJ2-5
v_gene: TRBV10-3
d_gene: -
abundance: -
len: 14
CDR3aa: CAIRPRDSQETQYF
CDR3nt: TGTGCCATCAGACCCCGGGACTCACAAGAGACCCAGTACTTC

j_gene: TRBJ1-1
v_gene: TRBV5-5
d_gene: -
abundance: -
len: 14
CDR3aa: CASSSLALNTEAFF
CDR3nt: TGTGCCAGCAGCTCCCTGGCTCTGAACACTGAAGCTTTCTTT

j_gene: TRBJ1-5
v_gene: TRBV4-1
d_gene: -
abundance: once
len: 16
CDR3aa: CASSQDSSRINQPQHF
CDR3nt: TGCGCCAGCAGCCAAGATAGTTCCAGGATCAATCAGCCCCAGCATTTT

j_gene: TRBJ1-3
v_gene: TRBV7-5
d_gene: -
abundance: -
len: 13
CDR3aa: CVRSPQSGNTIYF
CDR3nt: TGTGTCAGAAGCCCTCAGTCTGGAAACACCATATATTTT

j_gene: TRBJ1-3
v_gene: TRBV7-2
d_gene: -
abundance: -
len: 14
CDR3aa: CASSLNRAGNTIYF
CDR3nt: TGTGCCAGCAGCTTAAACAGGGCCGGAAACACCATATATTTT

j_gene: TRBJ1-2
v_gene: TRBV28
d_gene: TRBD1
abundance: -
len: 15
CDR3aa: CASSSSGQGIGGYTF
CDR3nt: TGTGCCAGCAGTTCCTCGGGACAGGGCATCGGCGGCTACACCTTC

j_gene: TRBJ1-2
v_gene: TRBV7-9
d_gene: -
abundance: -
len: 15
CDR3aa: CASSLQTAQNYGYTF
CDR3nt: TGTGCCAGCAGCTTGCAGACAGCTCAAAACTATGGCTACACCTTC

j_gene: TRBJ1-6
v_gene: TRBV3-1/TRBV3-2
d_gene: -
abundance: -
len: 14
CDR3aa: CASSPGGGQSPLHF
CDR3nt: TGTGCCAGCAGCCCGGGAGGAGGGCAATCACCCCTCCACTTT

j_gene: TRBJ1-1
v_gene: TRBV7-9
d_gene: -
abundance: -
len: 11
CDR3aa: CASSLLTEAFF
CDR3nt: TGTGCCAGCAGCTTATTAACTGAAGCTTTCTTT

j_gene: TRBJ1-1
v_gene: TRBV18
d_gene: TRBD1
abundance: -
len: 13
CDR3aa: CASSPAGGTEAFF
CDR3nt: TGTGCCAGCTCACCAGCAGGGGGCACTGAAGCTTTCTTT

j_gene: TRBJ2-2
v_gene: TRBV5-1
d_gene: TRBD1
abundance: -
len: 15
CDR3aa: CASSPGQSNTGELFF
CDR3nt: TGCGCCAGCAGCCCGGGACAGTCGAACACCGGGGAGCTGTTTTTT

j_gene: TRBJ2-2
v_gene: TRBV7-9
d_gene: -
abundance: -
len: 16
CDR3aa: CASSLGRGRDTGELFF
CDR3nt: TGTGCCAGCAGCTTAGGTAGAGGGCGAGACACCGGGGAGCTGTTTTTT

j_gene: TRBJ2-3
v_gene: TRBV4-1
d_gene: TRBD2
abundance: -
len: 18
CDR3aa: CASSQDRWASGGVDTQYF
CDR3nt: TGCGCCAGCAGCCAAGATCGTTGGGCTAGCGGGGGGGTGGATACGCAGTATTTT

j_gene: TRBJ2-7
v_gene: TRBV5-1
d_gene: TRBD1
abundance: -
len: 16
CDR3aa: CASSLEAGTASYEQYF
CDR3nt: TGCGCCAGCAGCTTGGAAGCCGGGACAGCCTCCTACGAGCAGTACTTC

j_gene: TRBJ2-2
v_gene: TRBV7-8
d_gene: -
abundance: -
len: 11
CDR3aa: CASSFGGELFF
CDR3nt: TGTGCCAGCAGCTTCGGGGGGGAGCTGTTTTTT

j_gene: TRBJ2-3
v_gene: TRBV7-9
d_gene: TRBD1
abundance: -
len: 14
CDR3aa: CASSPGTGADTQYF
CDR3nt: TGTGCCAGCAGCCCAGGGACAGGGGCAGATACGCAGTATTTT

j_gene: TRBJ2-7
v_gene: TRBV11-2
d_gene: TRBD1
abundance: -
len: 14
CDR3aa: CASSDPRDREAQYF
CDR3nt: TGTGCCAGCAGCGACCCCCGGGACAGGGAAGCGCAGTACTTC

j_gene: TRBJ2-5
v_gene: TRBV10-3
d_gene: -
abundance: -
len: 13
CDR3aa: CATHRDTQETQYF
CDR3nt: TGTGCCACCCACCGGGACACCCAAGAGACCCAGTACTTC

j_gene: TRBJ2-1
v_gene: TRBV7-9
d_gene: TRBD1
abundance: -
len: 15
CDR3aa: CASSSRDRGHNEQFF
CDR3nt: TGTGCCAGCAGCTCCCGGGACAGGGGGCACAATGAGCAGTTCTTC

j_gene: TRBJ2-5
v_gene: TRBV18
d_gene: TRBD2
abundance: -
len: 15
CDR3aa: CASSSRLAGVETQYF
CDR3nt: TGTGCCAGCTCATCGAGACTAGCGGGAGTTGAGACCCAGTACTTC

j_gene: TRBJ1-1
v_gene: TRBV2
d_gene: -
abundance: -
len: 12
CDR3aa: CASKQENTEAFF
CDR3nt: TGTGCCAGCAAGCAGGAAAACACTGAAGCTTTCTTT

j_gene: TRBJ1-3
v_gene: TRBV7-2
d_gene: -
abundance: once
len: 17
CDR3aa: CASSFDPAGLSGNTIYF
CDR3nt: TGTGCCAGCAGTTTCGACCCGGCAGGGCTCTCTGGAAACACCATATATTTT

j_gene: TRBJ1-5
v_gene: TRBV18
d_gene: -
abundance: -
len: 15
CDR3aa: CASSPTGGLNQPQHF
CDR3nt: TGTGCCAGCTCCCCCACCGGGGGGCTCAATCAGCCCCAGCATTTT

j_gene: TRBJ2-6
v_gene: TRBV9
d_gene: -
abundance: few
len: 16
CDR3aa: CASSVDPNSGANVLTF
CDR3nt: TGTGCCAGCAGCGTAGATCCTAACTCTGGGGCCAACGTCCTGACTTTC

j_gene: TRBJ1-2
v_gene: TRBV4-1
d_gene: TRBD1
abundance: -
len: 15
CDR3aa: CASSQAPGTGDGYTF
CDR3nt: TGCGCCAGCAGCCAAGCGCCCGGGACAGGGGATGGCTACACCTTC

j_gene: TRBJ1-2
v_gene: TRBV20-1
d_gene: -
abundance: -
len: 15
CDR3aa: CSASLDPRRPYGYTF
CDR3nt: TGCAGTGCTAGTCTAGACCCCCGTCGACCCTATGGCTACACCTTC

j_gene: TRBJ1-1
v_gene: TRBV2
d_gene: -
abundance: -
len: 12
CDR3aa: CASSENPGEAFF
CDR3nt: TGTGCCAGCAGTGAAAACCCGGGTGAAGCTTTCTTT

j_gene: TRBJ1-3
v_gene: TRBV5-1
d_gene: -
abundance: -
len: 16
CDR3aa: CASSLGPGIAGNTIYF
CDR3nt: TGCGCCAGCAGCTTAGGGCCGGGGATTGCTGGAAACACCATATATTTT

j_gene: TRBJ2-7
v_gene: TRBV5-4
d_gene: -
abundance: -
len: 13
CDR3aa: CASSQLVPYEQYF
CDR3nt: TGTGCCAGCAGCCAACTAGTACCCTACGAGCAGTACTTC

j_gene: TRBJ1-5
v_gene: TRBV2
d_gene: -
abundance: -
len: 14
CDR3aa: CASTRDLSNQPQHF
CDR3nt: TGTGCCAGTACACGAGACTTAAGCAATCAGCCCCAGCATTTT

j_gene: TRBJ2-5
v_gene: TRBV28
d_gene: -
abundance: -
len: 14
CDR3aa: CASRVPGLQETQYF
CDR3nt: TGTGCCAGCAGGGTACCGGGACTTCAAGAGACCCAGTACTTC

j_gene: TRBJ1-1
v_gene: TRBV19
d_gene: -
abundance: -
len: 14
CDR3aa: CASSRVFMNTEAFF
CDR3nt: TGTGCCAGTAGTCGAGTATTCATGAACACTGAAGCTTTCTTT

j_gene: TRBJ2-7
v_gene: TRBV9
d_gene: -
abundance: -
len: 14
CDR3aa: CASSVLGTPYEQYF
CDR3nt: TGTGCCAGCAGCGTATTGGGCACCCCCTACGAGCAGTACTTC

j_gene: TRBJ1-2
v_gene: TRBV28
d_gene: -
abundance: -
len: 12
CDR3aa: CASSPQGFGYTF
CDR3nt: TGTGCCAGCAGCCCGCAGGGATTTGGCTACACCTTC

j_gene: TRBJ2-2
v_gene: TRBV3-1/TRBV3-2
d_gene: -
abundance: -
len: 13
CDR3aa: CASSHRGAGELFF
CDR3nt: TGTGCCAGCAGCCATAGGGGTGCCGGGGAGCTGTTTTTT

j_gene: TRBJ1-1
v_gene: TRBV7-9
d_gene: -
abundance: -
len: 13
CDR3aa: CASSRVRTDEAFF
CDR3nt: TGTGCCAGCAGTAGGGTCCGGACAGATGAAGCTTTCTTT

j_gene: TRBJ2-5
v_gene: TRBV20-1
d_gene: -
abundance: -
len: 14
CDR3aa: CSASGSGARETQYF
CDR3nt: TGCAGTGCTAGTGGATCAGGGGCCCGGGAGACCCAGTACTTC